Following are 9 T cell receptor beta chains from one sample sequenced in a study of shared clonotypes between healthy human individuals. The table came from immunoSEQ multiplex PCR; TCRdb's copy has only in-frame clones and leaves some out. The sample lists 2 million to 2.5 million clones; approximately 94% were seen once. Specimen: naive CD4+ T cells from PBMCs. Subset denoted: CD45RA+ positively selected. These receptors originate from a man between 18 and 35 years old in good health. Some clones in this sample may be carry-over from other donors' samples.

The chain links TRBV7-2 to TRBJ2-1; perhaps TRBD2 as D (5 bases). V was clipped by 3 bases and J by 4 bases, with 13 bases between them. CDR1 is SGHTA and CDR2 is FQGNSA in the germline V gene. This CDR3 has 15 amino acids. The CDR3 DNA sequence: TGTGCCAGCAGCTTGGCTTTGAGCGGATACAATGAGCAGTTCTTC. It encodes CASSLALSGYNEQFF.

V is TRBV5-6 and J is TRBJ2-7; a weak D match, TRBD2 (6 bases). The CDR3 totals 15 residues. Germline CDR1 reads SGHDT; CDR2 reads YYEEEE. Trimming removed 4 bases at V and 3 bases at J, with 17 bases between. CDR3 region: CASSLTGGNDYEQYF. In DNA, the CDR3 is TGTGCCAGCAGCCTCACCGGCGGGAATGACTACGAGCAGTACTTC.

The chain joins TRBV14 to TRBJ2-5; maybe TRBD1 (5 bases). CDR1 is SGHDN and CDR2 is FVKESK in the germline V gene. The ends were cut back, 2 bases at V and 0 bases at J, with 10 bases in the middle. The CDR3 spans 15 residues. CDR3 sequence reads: CASSQTQEYQETQYF. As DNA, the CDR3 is TGTGCCAGCAGCCAAACACAGGAATACCAAGAGACCCAGTACTTC.

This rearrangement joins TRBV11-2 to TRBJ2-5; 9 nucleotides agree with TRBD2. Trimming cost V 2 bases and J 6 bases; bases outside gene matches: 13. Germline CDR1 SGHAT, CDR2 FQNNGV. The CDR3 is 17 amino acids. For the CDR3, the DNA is TGTGCCAGCAGCTTAATCCGTAGCGGGAGTATCGCGAAGACCCAGTACTTC. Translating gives CASSLIRSGSIAKTQYF.

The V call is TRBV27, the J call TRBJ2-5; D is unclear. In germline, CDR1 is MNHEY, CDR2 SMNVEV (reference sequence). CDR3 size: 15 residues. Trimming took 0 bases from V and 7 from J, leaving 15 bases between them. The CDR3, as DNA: TGTGCCAGCAGTTTATCGCCTTTCGGAGAAGGGACCCAGTACTTC. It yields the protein CASSLSPFGEGTQYF.

The CDR3 DNA follows: TGTGCCACCAGCAGAGATGGAGCTAGAAATGAAAAACTGTTTTTT. This gives the protein CATSRDGARNEKLFF. V gene TRBV15 combines with J gene TRBJ1-4; D is uncertain. V was shortened by 0 bases and J by 5 bases, with 10 bases between the two germline ends. Germline CDR1 reads LNHNV; CDR2 reads YYDKDF (reference sequence). This CDR3 spans 15 amino acids.

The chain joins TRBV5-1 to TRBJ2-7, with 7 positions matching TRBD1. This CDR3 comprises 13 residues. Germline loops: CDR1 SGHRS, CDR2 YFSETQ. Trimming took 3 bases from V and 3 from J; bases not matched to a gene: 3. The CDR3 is CASSSTGNYEQYF. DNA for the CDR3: TGCGCCAGCAGCTCGACAGGGAACTACGAGCAGTACTTC.

CDR3 sequence: CASSLGLYQYF. In DNA, the CDR3 is TGTGCCAGCAGTTTGGGGTTATACCAGTACTTC. The chain is built from TRBV28 and TRBJ2-5; no reliable D call. The CDR3 extends over 11 amino acids. V lost 3 bases to trimming and J lost 10 bases, with 9 bases between them. Germline V gives CDR1 MDHEN, CDR2 SYDVKM.

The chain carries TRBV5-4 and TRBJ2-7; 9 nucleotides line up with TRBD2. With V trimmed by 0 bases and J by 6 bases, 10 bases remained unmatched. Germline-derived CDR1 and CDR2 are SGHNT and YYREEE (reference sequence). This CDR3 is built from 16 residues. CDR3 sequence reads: CASSLGGTSRVGEQYF. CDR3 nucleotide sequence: TGTGCCAGCAGCTTGGGCGGGACTAGCCGGGTGGGCGAGCAGTACTTC. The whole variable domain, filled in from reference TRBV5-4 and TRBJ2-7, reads ETGVTQSPTHLIKTRGQQVTLRCSSQSGHNTVSWYQQALGQGPQFIFQYYREEENGRGNFPPRFSGLQFPNYSSELNVNALELDDSALYLCASSLGGTSRVGEQYFGPGTRLTVT.